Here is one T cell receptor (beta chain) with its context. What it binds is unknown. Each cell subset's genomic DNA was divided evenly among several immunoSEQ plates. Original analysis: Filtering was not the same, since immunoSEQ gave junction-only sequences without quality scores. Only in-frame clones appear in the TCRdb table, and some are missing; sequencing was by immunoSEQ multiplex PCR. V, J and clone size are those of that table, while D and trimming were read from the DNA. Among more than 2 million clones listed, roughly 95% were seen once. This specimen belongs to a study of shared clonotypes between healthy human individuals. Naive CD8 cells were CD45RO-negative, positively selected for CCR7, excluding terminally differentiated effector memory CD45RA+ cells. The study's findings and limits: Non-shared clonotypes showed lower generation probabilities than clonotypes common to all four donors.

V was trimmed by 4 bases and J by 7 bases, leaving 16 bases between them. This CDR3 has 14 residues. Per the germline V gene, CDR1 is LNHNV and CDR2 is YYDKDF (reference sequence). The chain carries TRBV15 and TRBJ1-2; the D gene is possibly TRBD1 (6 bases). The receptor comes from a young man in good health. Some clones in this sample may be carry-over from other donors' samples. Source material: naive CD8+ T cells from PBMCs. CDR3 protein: CATSNPGGATGYTF. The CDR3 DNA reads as TGTGCCACCAGCAACCCTGGGGGGGCCACTGGCTACACCTTC. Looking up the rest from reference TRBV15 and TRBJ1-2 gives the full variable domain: DAMVIQNPRYQVTQFGKPVTLSCSQTLNHNVMYWYQQKSSQAPKLLFHYYDKDFNNEADTPDNFQSRRPNTSFCFLDIRSPGLGDTAMYLCATSNPGGATGYTFGSGTRLTVV.